This T cell receptor beta chain was recorded in a study of OX40 agonist ivuxolimab in advanced cancers. Overall study context: The dose-escalation cohort was approximately 81% male, with a mean age of 60 years, ranging roughly 23 to 90.

Using immunoSEQ multiplex PCR, the repertoire was profiled, and TCRdb retains in-frame clones only, with some absent. The sample yields 60,000 or so clones, 85% to 90% seen once. General study results and limits: In the 0.1-3.0 mg/kg groups, partial responders showed among the lowest expansion.

Trimming stripped 5 bases from V and 7 bases from J, with 11 bases between. Germline V gene data show CDR1 as SGHTA and CDR2 as FQGNSA. The CDR3 is made up of 12 amino acids. Concerning this clone: Its target is unknown.

V usage is TRBV7-2 and J usage is TRBJ1-1, with D unclear. The sample here was CD4+ or CD8+ T cells sorted from blood, taken in a trial of the OX40 agonist ivuxolimab. The sequence derives from an adult with an advanced solid tumor such as melanoma, head and neck, liver or kidney cancer. CDR3 nucleotides: TGTGCCAGCAGCGATACTGCGATTGAAGCTTTCTTT. Its translation is CASSDTAIEAFF.